This TCR beta chain was obtained from a study of T-cell reconstitution after alpha-beta-depleted transplantation in children. TCRbeta library preparation incorporated unique molecular identifiers. TCRdb recomputed calls from the PCR reads with MiXCR, one row per CDR3 protein. The sample lists approximately 170,000 distinct CDR3 sequences; around 10% were seen once. Germline CDR1 and CDR2: SNHLY and FYNNEI. V lost 4 bases and J lost 0; bases outside the gene matches: 4. The CDR3 sequence is 15 residues long. This clonotype was seen many times. The chain joins TRBV2 to TRBJ2-3; TRBD1 agrees at 7 bases. This sample comprised PBMCs, obtained before TCRalphabeta/CD19-depleted stem cell transplant. The receptor's source is a boy younger than 10 with acute myeloid leukemia, due to receive a stem cell transplant. Written as DNA, the CDR3 is TGTGCCAGCAGTGGGGACAGACTTAGCACAGATACGCAGTATTTT. Translating it yields CASSGDRLSTDTQYF.